Listed below are T cell receptor beta chains from one sample, sequenced in a study of blood T cells in healthy people across ages. One entry per CDR3 protein, called by TCRdb with MiXCR from the 5' RACE reads. The sample gives more than 600,000 distinct CDR3 sequences, just under 25% of which show up once; under 9.5% is in the top ten. A further study also used this sample, focusing on T cells of mothers and their children.

The sample taken for sequencing was blood. The source of these receptors is a boy younger than 18 in good health. CDR3s include the opening cysteine and the closing phenylalanine or tryptophan. The D gene is left open where the match is weak. Where a row states a size, it is once, few, many or the class of an expanded clone; other rows omit it.

v_gene	j_gene	abundance	d_gene	CDR3nt	CDR3aa
TRBV5-1	TRBJ2-1	many	-	TGTGCCAGCAGCTTAGCGGATTACAATGAGCAGTTCTTC	CASSLADYNEQFF
TRBV4-1	TRBJ1-5	-	TRBD1	TGCGCCAGCAGCATGACAGGGGTGCTCAATCAGCCCCAGCATTTT	CASSMTGVLNQPQHF
TRBV7-3	TRBJ2-5	-	-	TGTGCCAGCAGCGCCAATTGGGAGACCCAGTACTTC	CASSANWETQYF
TRBV11-1	TRBJ1-4	few	-	TGTGCCAGCGGAACCGGAGGGACATTGAATGAAAAACTGTTTTTT	CASGTGGTLNEKLFF
TRBV11-1	TRBJ2-5	-	-	TGTGCCAGCAGCTTCGAAAGGGACCTCGGGGAGACCCAGTACTTC	CASSFERDLGETQYF
TRBV4-1	TRBJ2-7	once	-	TGCGCCAGCAGCCAAGATCCTCCGGCCACCCTAGGCAACGAGCAGTACTTC	CASSQDPPATLGNEQYF
TRBV11-2	TRBJ1-1	-	-	TGTGCCAGCAGCAAAGGGGGGAGGCCGGGTACTGAAGCTTTCTTT	CASSKGGRPGTEAFF
TRBV29-1	TRBJ2-5	few	TRBD2	TGCAGCGTTATAACCGGGACTAGATATCAGGAGACCCAGTACTTC	CSVITGTRYQETQYF
TRBV2	TRBJ2-5	few	-	TGTGCCAGCAGCGCCCCTTTACTCAAAGAGACCCAGTACTTC	CASSAPLLKETQYF
TRBV3-1	TRBJ2-2	-	-	TGTGCCAGCAGCCAAGTTGGCAGCCCCCAGGGAACTGGGGAGCTGTTTTTT	CASSQVGSPQGTGELFF
TRBV2	TRBJ2-7	-	-	TGTGCCAGCGACTCCTTGACAGAGAACTACGAGCAGTACTTC	CASDSLTENYEQYF
TRBV4-3	TRBJ1-1	-	-	TGCGCCAGCAGCCAAGGTTTAGGTCTGGGCACTGAAGCTTTCTTT	CASSQGLGLGTEAFF
TRBV5-1	TRBJ2-5	-	TRBD2	TGCGCCAGCAGAACAGGACTAGCGGGAGCGATAGAGCAGTACTTC	CASRTGLAGAIEQYF
TRBV6-6	TRBJ2-7	few	-	TGTGCCAGCAGTTACTCGAATCAGGCATCCTACGAGCAGTACTTC	CASSYSNQASYEQYF
TRBV29-1	TRBJ2-5	-	-	TGCAGCGTTGAAGATTGGAGGGAAGGGGAGACCCAGTACTTC	CSVEDWREGETQYF
TRBV6-1	TRBJ2-2	-	-	TGTGCCAGCAGTCGACTCCAAGGGGAGCCGTTTTTT	CASSRLQGEPFF
TRBV28	TRBJ2-1	-	TRBD1	TGTGCCAGCAGTTCCCAGGCCTTTCAGGGGGATGATGAGCAGTTCTTC	CASSSQAFQGDDEQFF
TRBV6-6	TRBJ2-5	-	-	TGTGCCAGCAGTTACCCGAACTACCGGCTGTACCAAGAGACCCAGTACTTC	CASSYPNYRLYQETQYF
TRBV6-1	TRBJ1-1	few	-	TGTGCCAGCAGACCCGGTCAGGGAAGTTGGACTGAAGCTTTCTTT	CASRPGQGSWTEAFF
TRBV4-1	TRBJ2-7	few	-	TGCGCCAGCAGCCAATTCGGCGGGTCCTACGAGCAGTACTTC	CASSQFGGSYEQYF
TRBV7-9	TRBJ2-7	few	-	TGTGCCAGCAGCTTAAACGGGGACTCCTACGAGCAGTACTTC	CASSLNGDSYEQYF
TRBV28	TRBJ2-3	-	TRBD2	TGTGCCAGCAGTCCCGGGACTAGCGGGAGCGTTGCAGATACGCAGTATTTT	CASSPGTSGSVADTQYF
TRBV7-8	TRBJ2-2	few	-	TGTGCCAGCAGCTTATTGGGAGTGAACACCGGGGAGCTGTTTTTT	CASSLLGVNTGELFF
TRBV11-2	TRBJ1-2	few	-	TGTGCCAGTGCCGAAGGAAACTATGGCTACACCTTC	CASAEGNYGYTF
TRBV29-1	TRBJ2-2	few	-	TGCAGCGCCGAGGGCCCCCTCGGGGAGCTGTTTTTT	CSAEGPLGELFF
TRBV5-1	TRBJ2-1	-	-	TGCGCCAGCAGCTTTTCACGGACGAGCTCCTACAATGAGCAGTTCTTC	CASSFSRTSSYNEQFF
TRBV20-1	TRBJ1-2	few	-	TGCAGTGCTCGCAGGGCCAACTATGGCTACACCTTC	CSARRANYGYTF
TRBV29-1	TRBJ1-5	few	TRBD1	TGCAGCGTTGCTCAGGGGGAAAATCAGCCCCAGCATTTT	CSVAQGENQPQHF
TRBV6-5	TRBJ1-2	-	-	TGTGCCAGCAGTTACTCGACAGGACTCTATGGCTACACCTTC	CASSYSTGLYGYTF
TRBV12-3/TRBV12-4	TRBJ2-5	few	-	TGTGCCAGCAGAGACTCCAACCAAGAGACCCAGTACTTC	CASRDSNQETQYF
TRBV6-6	TRBJ2-7	few	-	TGTGCCAGCAGTTACTCAGGACAGAGCTACGAGCAGTACTTC	CASSYSGQSYEQYF
TRBV20-1	TRBJ2-3	-	-	TGCAGTCCTAGAACCAGAAGCACAGATACGCAGTATTTT	CSPRTRSTDTQYF
TRBV10-2	TRBJ2-2	-	TRBD1	TGCGCCGGACAGGGTGGGGGCACCGGGGAGCTGTTTTTT	CAGQGGGTGELFF
TRBV24-1	TRBJ2-5	-	TRBD2	TGTGCCACCCGAAGAGCGGGGGAAGAGACCCAGTACTTC	CATRRAGEETQYF
TRBV29-1	TRBJ2-3	few	TRBD2	TGCAGCGTTGAAGGACTAGCGGGGAGGTATTTT	CSVEGLAGRYF
TRBV10-3	TRBJ2-1	-	-	TGTGCCATCAGTGAGATAAATGAGCAGTTCTTC	CAISEINEQFF
TRBV28	TRBJ2-7	-	-	TGTGCCAGCAGGGTAGGATCCAGCTCCTACGAGCAGTACTTC	CASRVGSSSYEQYF
TRBV29-1	TRBJ2-5	few	-	TGCAGCGTTGATTTCGGGGTCGGGGAGACCCAGTACTTC	CSVDFGVGETQYF
TRBV7-3	TRBJ2-1	-	TRBD1	TGTGCCAGCAGCCCTGGGACAGGGGAAGTGGGATATGAGCAGTTCTTC	CASSPGTGEVGYEQFF
TRBV20-1	TRBJ2-3	few	-	TGCAGTGCTAGAGAATCAGCGGGCCGCACAGATACGCAGTATTTT	CSARESAGRTDTQYF
TRBV7-9	TRBJ2-5	few	-	TGTGCCAGCAGTACGGCTAGTAAAGAGACCCAGTACTTC	CASSTASKETQYF
TRBV7-9	TRBJ2-7	-	TRBD1	TGTGCCAGCAGCGTGACAGGGTTGGGCGAGCAGTACTTC	CASSVTGLGEQYF
TRBV10-3	TRBJ1-4	-	-	TGTGCCATCGGAGAGACGGATGAAAAACTGTTTTTT	CAIGETDEKLFF
TRBV4-2	TRBJ1-2	-	-	TGTGCCAGCAGCCAAGACAGGACACAGAGCTATGGCTACACCTTC	CASSQDRTQSYGYTF
TRBV28	TRBJ2-5	-	TRBD2	TGTGCCAGCATTGAAAGGCCTAGCGGGAGGCCAGAGACCCAGTACTTC	CASIERPSGRPETQYF
TRBV10-3	TRBJ2-1	-	TRBD1	TGTGCCATCAGTCTGCTCTTTAACCGGGACAGCTACAATGAGCAGTTCTTC	CAISLLFNRDSYNEQFF
TRBV20-1	TRBJ1-3	few	-	TGCAGTGTCTTACAGGGATCTGGAAACACCATATATTTT	CSVLQGSGNTIYF
TRBV12-3/TRBV12-4	TRBJ2-5	few	-	TGTGCCAGCAGTTTAAGGGTCTCTGGGGAGACCCAGTACTTC	CASSLRVSGETQYF
TRBV20-1	TRBJ2-5	-	TRBD1	TGCAGTGCTAGAGATTCCACAGGGGACCAAGAGACCCAGTACTTC	CSARDSTGDQETQYF
TRBV4-1	TRBJ2-1	few	-	TGCGCCACCGGGAATAACAATGAGCAGTTCTTC	CATGNNNEQFF
TRBV12-3/TRBV12-4	TRBJ2-5	-	-	TGTGCCAGCAGTTTTTCAGGGGTTGGGACCCAGTACTTC	CASSFSGVGTQYF